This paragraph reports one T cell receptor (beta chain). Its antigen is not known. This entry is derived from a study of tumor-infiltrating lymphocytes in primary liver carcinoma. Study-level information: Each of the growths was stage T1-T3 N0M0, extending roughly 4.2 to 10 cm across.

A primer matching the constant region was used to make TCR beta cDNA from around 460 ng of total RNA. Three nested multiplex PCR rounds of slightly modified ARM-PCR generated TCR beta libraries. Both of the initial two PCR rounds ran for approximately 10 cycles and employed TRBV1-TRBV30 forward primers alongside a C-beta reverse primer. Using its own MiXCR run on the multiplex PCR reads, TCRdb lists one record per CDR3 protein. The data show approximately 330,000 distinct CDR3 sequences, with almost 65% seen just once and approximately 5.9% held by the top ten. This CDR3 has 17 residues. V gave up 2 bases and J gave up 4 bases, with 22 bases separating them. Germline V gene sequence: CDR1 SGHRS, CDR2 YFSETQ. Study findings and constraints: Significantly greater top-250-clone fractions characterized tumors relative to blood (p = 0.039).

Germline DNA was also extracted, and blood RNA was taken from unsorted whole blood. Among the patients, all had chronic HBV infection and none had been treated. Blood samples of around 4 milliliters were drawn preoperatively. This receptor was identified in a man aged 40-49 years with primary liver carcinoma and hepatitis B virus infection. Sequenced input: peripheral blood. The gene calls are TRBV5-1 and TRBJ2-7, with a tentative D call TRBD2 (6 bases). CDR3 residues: CASSLRVSGVVPYEQYF. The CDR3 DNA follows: TGCGCCAGCAGCTTAAGGGTATCGGGAGTTGTCCCTTACGAGCAGTACTTC.